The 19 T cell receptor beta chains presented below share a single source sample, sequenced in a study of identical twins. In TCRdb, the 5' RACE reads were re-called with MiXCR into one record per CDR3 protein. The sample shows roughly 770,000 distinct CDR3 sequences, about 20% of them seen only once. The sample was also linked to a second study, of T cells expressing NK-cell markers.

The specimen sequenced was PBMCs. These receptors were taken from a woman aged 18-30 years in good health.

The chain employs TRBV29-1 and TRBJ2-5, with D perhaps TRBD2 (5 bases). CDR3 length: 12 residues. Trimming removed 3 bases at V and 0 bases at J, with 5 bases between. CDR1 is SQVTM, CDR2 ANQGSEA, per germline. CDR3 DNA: TGCAGCGTTGACGGGAACCAAGAGACCCAGTACTTC. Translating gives CSVDGNQETQYF.

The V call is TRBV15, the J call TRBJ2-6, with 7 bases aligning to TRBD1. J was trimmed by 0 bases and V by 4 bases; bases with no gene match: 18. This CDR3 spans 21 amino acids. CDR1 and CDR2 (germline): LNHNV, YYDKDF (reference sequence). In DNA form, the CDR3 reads TGTGCCACCAGCAAACCATTTGCTGACAGGGCCCCTTTCTCTGGGGCCAACGTCCTGACTTTC. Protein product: CATSKPFADRAPFSGANVLTF. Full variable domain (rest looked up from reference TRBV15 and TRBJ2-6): DAMVIQNPRYQVTQFGKPVTLSCSQTLNHNVMYWYQQKSSQAPKLLFHYYDKDFNNEADTPDNFQSRRPNTSFCFLDIRSPGLGDTAMYLCATSKPFADRAPFSGANVLTFGAGSRLTVL.

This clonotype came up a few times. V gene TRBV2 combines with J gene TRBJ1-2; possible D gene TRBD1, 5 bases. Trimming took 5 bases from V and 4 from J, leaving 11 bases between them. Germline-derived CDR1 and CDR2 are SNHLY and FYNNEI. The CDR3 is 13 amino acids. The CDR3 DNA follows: TGTGCCAGCAGTACGACAGTCCTCTATGGCTACACCTTC. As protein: CASSTTVLYGYTF. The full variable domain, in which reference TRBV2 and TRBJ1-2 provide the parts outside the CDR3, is EPEVTQTPSHQVTQMGQEVILRCVPISNHLYFYWYRQILGQKVEFLVSFYNNEISEKSEIFDDQFSVERPDGSNFTLKIRSTKLEDSAMYFCASSTTVLYGYTFGSGTRLTVV.

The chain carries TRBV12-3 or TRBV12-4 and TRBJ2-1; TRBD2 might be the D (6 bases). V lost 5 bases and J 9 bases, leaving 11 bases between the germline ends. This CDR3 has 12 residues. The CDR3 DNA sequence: TGTGCCAGCAGTGGAGGGCCGCGTGAGCAGTTCTTC. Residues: CASSGGPREQFF.

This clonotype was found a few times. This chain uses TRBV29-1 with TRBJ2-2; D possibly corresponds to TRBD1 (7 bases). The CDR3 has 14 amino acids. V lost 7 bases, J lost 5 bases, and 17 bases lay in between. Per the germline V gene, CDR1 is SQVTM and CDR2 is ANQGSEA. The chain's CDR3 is CSARTGRGTGELFF. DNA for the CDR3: TGCAGCGCTAGGACAGGCCGGGGGACCGGGGAGCTGTTTTTT.

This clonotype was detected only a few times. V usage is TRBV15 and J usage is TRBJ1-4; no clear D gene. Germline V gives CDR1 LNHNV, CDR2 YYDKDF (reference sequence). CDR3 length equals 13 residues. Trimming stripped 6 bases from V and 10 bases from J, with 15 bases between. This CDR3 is CATSPETGVKLFF. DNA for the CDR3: TGTGCCACCAGTCCAGAAACCGGGGTAAAACTGTTTTTT.

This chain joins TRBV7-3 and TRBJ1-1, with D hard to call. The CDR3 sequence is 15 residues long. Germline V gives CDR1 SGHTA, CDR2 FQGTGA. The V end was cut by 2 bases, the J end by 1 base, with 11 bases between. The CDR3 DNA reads TGTGCCAGCAGCTTAGCAGTTCAAGGGAACACTGAAGCTTTCTTT. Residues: CASSLAVQGNTEAFF.

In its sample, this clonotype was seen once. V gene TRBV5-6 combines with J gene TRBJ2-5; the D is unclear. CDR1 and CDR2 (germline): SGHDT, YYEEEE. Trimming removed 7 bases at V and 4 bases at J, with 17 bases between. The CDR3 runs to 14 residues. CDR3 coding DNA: TGTGCCAGCGGCCCCGGGCTAGTCCGAGAGACCCAGTACTTC. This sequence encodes CASGPGLVRETQYF.

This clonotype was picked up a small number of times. CDR3 sequence: CASSYPGSPLHF. The CDR3 coding sequence is TGTGCCAGCAGTTATCCAGGGTCACCCCTCCACTTT. The J gene is TRBJ1-6, the V gene TRBV6-5; tentatively, D is TRBD1 (5 bases). The V end lost 3 bases, the J end lost 10 bases, and 7 bases lay between the germline ends. Germline CDR1 MNHEY, CDR2 SVGAGI. This CDR3 spans 12 amino acids.

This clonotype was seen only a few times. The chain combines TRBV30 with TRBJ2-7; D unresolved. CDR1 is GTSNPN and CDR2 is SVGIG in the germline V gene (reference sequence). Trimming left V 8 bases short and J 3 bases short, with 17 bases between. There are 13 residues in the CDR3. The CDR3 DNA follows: TGTGCCGTGAAGCAGCAACTACTCTACGAGCAGTACTTC. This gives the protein CAVKQQLLYEQYF.

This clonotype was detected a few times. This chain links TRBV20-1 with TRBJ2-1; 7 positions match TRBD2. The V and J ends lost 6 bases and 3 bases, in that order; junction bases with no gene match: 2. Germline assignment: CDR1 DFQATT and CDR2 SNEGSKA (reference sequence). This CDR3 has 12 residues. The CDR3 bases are TGCAGTGCAGGGGAGGGCTACAATGAGCAGTTCTTC. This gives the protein CSAGEGYNEQFF.

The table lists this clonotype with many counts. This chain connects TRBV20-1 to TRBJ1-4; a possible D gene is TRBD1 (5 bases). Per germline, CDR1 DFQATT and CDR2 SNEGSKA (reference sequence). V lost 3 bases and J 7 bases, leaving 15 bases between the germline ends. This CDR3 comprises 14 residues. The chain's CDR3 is CSASTGAFSEKLFF. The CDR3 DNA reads TGCAGTGCTAGTACTGGGGCTTTCTCTGAAAAACTGTTTTTT.

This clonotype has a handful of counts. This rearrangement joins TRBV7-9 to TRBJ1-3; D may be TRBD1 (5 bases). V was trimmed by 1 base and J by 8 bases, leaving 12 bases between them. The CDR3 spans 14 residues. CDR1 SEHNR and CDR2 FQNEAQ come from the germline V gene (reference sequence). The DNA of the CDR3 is TGTGCCAGCAGCTTAGGACAGCGGAGGCACACCATATATTTT. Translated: CASSLGQRRHTIYF.

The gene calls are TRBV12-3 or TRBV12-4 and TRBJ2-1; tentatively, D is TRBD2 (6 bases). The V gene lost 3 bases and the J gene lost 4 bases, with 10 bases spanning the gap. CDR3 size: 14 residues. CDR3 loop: CASSFGTYYNEQFF. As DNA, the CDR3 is TGTGCCAGCAGTTTCGGGACTTATTACAATGAGCAGTTCTTC.

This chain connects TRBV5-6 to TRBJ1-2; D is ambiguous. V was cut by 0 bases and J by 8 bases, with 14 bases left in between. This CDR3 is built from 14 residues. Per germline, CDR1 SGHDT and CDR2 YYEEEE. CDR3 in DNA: TGTGCCAGCAGCTTGGCCCGAAGGTTTGACGGCTACACCTTC. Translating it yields CASSLARRFDGYTF.

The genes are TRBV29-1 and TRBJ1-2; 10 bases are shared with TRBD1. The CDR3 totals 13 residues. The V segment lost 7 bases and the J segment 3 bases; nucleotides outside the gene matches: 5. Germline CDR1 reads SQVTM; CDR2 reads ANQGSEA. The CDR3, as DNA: TGCAGCGGATCGACAGGGGGCGACTATGGCTACACCTTC. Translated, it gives CSGSTGGDYGYTF.

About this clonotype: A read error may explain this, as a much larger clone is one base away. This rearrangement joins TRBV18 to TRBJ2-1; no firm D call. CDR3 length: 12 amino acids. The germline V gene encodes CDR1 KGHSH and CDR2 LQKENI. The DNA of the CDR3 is TGTGTCAGCTCACCACCGGCTTACGGGCTGTTCTTC. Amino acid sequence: CVSSPPAYGLFF. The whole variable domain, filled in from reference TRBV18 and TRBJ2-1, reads NAGVMQNPRHLVRRRGQEARLRCSPMKGHSHVYWYRQLPEEGLKFMVYLQKENIIDESGMPKERFSAEFPKEGPSILRIQQVVRGDSAAYFCVSSPPAYGLFFGPGTRLTVL.

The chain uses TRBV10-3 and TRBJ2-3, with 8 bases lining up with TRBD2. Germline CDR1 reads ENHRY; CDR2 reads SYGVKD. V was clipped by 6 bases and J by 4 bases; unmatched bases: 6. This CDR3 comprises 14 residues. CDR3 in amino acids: CAISPVGGADTQYF. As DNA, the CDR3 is TGTGCCATCAGCCCAGTCGGGGGGGCAGATACGCAGTATTTT.

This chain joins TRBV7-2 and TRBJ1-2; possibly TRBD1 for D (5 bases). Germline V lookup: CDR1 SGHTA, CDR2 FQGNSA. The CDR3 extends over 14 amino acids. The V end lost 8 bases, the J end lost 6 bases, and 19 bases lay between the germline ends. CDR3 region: CASSDVGGSHGYTF. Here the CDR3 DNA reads TGTGCCAGCTCCGACGTGGGGGGTAGCCATGGCTACACCTTC. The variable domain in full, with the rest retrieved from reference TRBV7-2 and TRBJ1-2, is GAGVSQSPSNKVTEKGKDVELRCDPISGHTALYWYRQSLGQGLEFLIYFQGNSAPDKSGLPSDRFSAERTGGSVSTLTIQRTQQEDSAVYLCASSDVGGSHGYTFGSGTRLTVV.